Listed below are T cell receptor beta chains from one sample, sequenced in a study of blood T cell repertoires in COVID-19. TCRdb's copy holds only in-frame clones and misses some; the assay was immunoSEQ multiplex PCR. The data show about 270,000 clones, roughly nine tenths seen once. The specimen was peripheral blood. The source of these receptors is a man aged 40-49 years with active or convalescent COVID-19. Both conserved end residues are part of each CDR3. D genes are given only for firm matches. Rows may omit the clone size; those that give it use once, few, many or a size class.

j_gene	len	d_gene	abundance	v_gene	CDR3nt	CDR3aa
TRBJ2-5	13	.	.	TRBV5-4	TGTGCCAGCAGCTTTCAGGGTGCGGAGACCCAGTACTTC	CASSFQGAETQYF
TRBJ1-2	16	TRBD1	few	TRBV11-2	TGTGCCAGCAGCCCACTAACAGGGGGGCCTGAGTATGGCTACACCTTC	CASSPLTGGPEYGYTF
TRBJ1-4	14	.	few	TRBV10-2	TGCGCCAGCAGAAACAGGGCAACTAATGAAAAACTGTTTTTT	CASRNRATNEKLFF
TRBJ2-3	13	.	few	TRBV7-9	TGTGCCAGCAGCTCAGCCCCGACAGATACGCAGTATTTT	CASSSAPTDTQYF
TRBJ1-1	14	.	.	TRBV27	TGTGCCAGCGGGAAACGGAGGGAGGGGACTGAAGCTTTCTTT	CASGKRREGTEAFF
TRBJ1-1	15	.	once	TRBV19	TGTGCCAGTAGCCGCACGGGACACATGAACACTGAAGCTTTCTTT	CASSRTGHMNTEAFF
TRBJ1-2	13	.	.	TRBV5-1	TGCGCCAGCAGCTTGGACAATCTAGATGGCTACACCTTC	CASSLDNLDGYTF
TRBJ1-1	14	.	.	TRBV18	TGTGCCAGCTCAGGCGGTGGAGGTTACACTGAAGCTTTCTTT	CASSGGGGYTEAFF
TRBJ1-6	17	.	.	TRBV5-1	TGCGCCAGCAGCTTGGAGTGGGGGCAAGTCCGTAATTCACCCCTCCACTTT	CASSLEWGQVRNSPLHF
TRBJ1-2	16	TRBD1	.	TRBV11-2	TGTGCCAGCAGCTCCCTGGAAGGCCAGGGGGACTATGGCTACACCTTC	CASSSLEGQGDYGYTF
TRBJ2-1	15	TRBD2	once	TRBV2	TGTGCCAGTAGAAAGGGACTAGTAGGAGGTAGTGAGCAGTTCTTC	CASRKGLVGGSEQFF
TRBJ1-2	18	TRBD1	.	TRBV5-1	TGCGCCAGCAGCTTGGTTGCCGGCAGGGGGCTGGAAGACTATGGCTACACCTTC	CASSLVAGRGLEDYGYTF